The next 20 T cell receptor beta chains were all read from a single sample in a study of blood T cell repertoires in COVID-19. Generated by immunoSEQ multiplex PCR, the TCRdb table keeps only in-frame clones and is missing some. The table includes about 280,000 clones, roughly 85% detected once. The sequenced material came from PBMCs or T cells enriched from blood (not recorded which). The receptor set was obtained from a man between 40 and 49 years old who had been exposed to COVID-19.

CDR3 residues: CASRPFTGLDTEAFF. CDR3 DNA sequence: TGTGCCAGCAGACCCTTCACAGGGTTAGACACTGAAGCTTTCTTT. This sequence joins TRBV6-5 and TRBJ1-1, with D perhaps TRBD1 (6 bases). The V end lost 6 bases, the J end lost 3 bases, and 17 bases lay between the germline ends. Germline V gene data show CDR1 as MNHEY and CDR2 as SVGAGI. CDR3 length: 15 amino acids.

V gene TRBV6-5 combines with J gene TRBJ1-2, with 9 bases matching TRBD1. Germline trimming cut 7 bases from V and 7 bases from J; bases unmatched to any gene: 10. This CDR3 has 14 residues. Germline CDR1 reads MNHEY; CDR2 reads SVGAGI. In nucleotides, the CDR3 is TGTGCCAGCAAGGAGTTTAACAGGGGGCTTGGCTACACCTTC. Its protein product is CASKEFNRGLGYTF.

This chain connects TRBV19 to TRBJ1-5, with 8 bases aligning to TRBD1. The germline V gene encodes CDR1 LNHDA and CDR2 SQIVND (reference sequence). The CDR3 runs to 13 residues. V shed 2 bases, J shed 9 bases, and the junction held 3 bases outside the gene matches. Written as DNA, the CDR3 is TGTGCCAGTAGTATACAGGGGGCCCCGCCCCAGCATTTT. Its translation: CASSIQGAPPQHF. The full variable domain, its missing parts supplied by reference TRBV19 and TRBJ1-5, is DGGITQSPKYLFRKEGQNVTLSCEQNLNHDAMYWYRQDPGQGLRLIYYSQIVNDFQKGDIAEGYSVSREKKESFPLTVTSAQKNPTAFYLCASSIQGAPPQHFGDGTRLSIL.

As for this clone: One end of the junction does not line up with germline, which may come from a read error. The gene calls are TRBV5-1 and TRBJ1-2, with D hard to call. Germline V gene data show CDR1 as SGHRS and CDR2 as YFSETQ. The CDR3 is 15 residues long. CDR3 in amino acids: CASSFSAPSNYDYTF. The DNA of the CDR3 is TGCGCCAGCAGCTTTTCTGCTCCCTCTAACTATGACTACACCTTC.

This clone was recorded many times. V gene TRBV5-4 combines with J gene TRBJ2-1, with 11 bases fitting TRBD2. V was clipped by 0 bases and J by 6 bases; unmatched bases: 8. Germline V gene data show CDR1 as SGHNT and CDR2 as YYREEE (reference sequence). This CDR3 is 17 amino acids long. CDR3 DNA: TGTGCCAGCAGCTTGGGGGGCGCTCTAGCGGGAGGCAATGAGCAGTTCTTC. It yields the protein CASSLGGALAGGNEQFF.

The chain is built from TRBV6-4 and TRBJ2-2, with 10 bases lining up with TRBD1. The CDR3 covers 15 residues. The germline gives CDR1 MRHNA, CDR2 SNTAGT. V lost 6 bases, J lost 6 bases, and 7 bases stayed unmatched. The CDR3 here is CASSKDRGSSGELFF. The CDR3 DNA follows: TGTGCCAGCAGCAAGGACAGGGGGAGCTCCGGGGAGCTGTTTTTT.

In DNA, the CDR3 is TGTGCCACCAGCAGAGCGGGGTCTGCCTACGAGCAGTACTTC. It codes for CATSRAGSAYEQYF. The J gene is TRBJ2-7, the V gene TRBV15; D possibly corresponds to TRBD2 (5 bases). This CDR3 is built from 14 residues. Trimming shortened V by 1 base and J by 2 bases, and 9 bases separated the two germline ends. The germline V gene encodes CDR1 LNHNV and CDR2 YYDKDF (reference sequence). Combining the CDR3 with reference TRBV15 and TRBJ2-7 gives the whole variable domain DAMVIQNPRYQVTQFGKPVTLSCSQTLNHNVMYWYQQKSSQAPKLLFHYYDKDFNNEADTPDNFQSRRPNTSFCFLDIRSPGLGDTAMYLCATSRAGSAYEQYFGPGTRLTVT.

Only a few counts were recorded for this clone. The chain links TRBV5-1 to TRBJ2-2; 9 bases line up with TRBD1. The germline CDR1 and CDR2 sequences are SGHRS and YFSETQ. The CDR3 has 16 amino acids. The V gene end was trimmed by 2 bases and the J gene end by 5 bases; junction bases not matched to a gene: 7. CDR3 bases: TGCGCCAGCAGCTTCACCGCGACAGGGGGAACCGGGGAGCTGTTTTTT. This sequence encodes CASSFTATGGTGELFF.

The CDR3 DNA follows: TGTGCCAGCAATCACCTACAGGGCTCCTCGATTGAAGCTTTCTTT. It translates to CASNHLQGSSIEAFF. The chain employs TRBV27 and TRBJ1-1; perhaps TRBD1 as D (6 bases). Germline CDR1 MNHEY, CDR2 SMNVEV (reference sequence). This CDR3 contains 15 residues. Trimming removed 7 bases from V and 7 bases from J, with 22 bases in between.

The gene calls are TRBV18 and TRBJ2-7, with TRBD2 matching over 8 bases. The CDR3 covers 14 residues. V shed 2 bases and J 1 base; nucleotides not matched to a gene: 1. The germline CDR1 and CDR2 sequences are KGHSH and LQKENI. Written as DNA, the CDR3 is TGTGCCAGCTCACCAGGGACTAGTTCCTACGAGCAGTACTTC. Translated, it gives CASSPGTSSYEQYF.

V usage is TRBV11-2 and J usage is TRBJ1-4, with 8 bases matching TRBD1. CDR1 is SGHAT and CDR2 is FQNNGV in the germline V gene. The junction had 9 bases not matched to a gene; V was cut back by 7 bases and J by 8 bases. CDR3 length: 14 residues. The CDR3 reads CASNIDRGYEKLFF. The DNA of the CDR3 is TGTGCCAGCAACATCGACAGGGGCTACGAAAAACTGTTTTTT. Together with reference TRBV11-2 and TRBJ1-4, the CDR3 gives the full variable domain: EAGVAQSPRYKIIEKRQSVAFWCNPISGHATLYWYQQILGQGPKLLIQFQNNGVVDDSQLPKDRFSAERLKGVDSTLKIQPAKLEDSAVYLCASNIDRGYEKLFFGSGTQLSVL.

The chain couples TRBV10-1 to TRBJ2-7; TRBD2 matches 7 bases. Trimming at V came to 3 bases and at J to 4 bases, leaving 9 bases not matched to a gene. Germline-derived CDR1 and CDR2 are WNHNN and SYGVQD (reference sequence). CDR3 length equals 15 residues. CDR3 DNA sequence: TGCGCCAGCAGTGAAGAGACTAGCCCTAGATACGAGCAGTACTTC. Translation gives CASSEETSPRYEQYF.

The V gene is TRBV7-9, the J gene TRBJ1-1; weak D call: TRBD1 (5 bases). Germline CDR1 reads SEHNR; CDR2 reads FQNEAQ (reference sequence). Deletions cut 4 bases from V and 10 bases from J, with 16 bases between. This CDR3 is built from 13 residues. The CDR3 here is CASSSEGSGGAFF. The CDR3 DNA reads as TGTGCCAGCAGCTCGGAAGGGAGCGGGGGAGCTTTCTTT.

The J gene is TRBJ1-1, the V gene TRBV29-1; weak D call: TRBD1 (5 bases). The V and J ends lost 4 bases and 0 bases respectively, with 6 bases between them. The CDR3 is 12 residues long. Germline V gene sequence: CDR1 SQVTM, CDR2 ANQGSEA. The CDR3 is CSVGQMNTEAFF. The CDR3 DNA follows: TGCAGCGTTGGACAGATGAACACTGAAGCTTTCTTT.

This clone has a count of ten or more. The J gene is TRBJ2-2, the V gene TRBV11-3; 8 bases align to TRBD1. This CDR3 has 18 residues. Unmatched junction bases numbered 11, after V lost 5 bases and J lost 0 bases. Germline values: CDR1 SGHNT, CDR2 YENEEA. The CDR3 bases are TGTGCCAGCAGCCACGAGGACAGGGTAATCACGAACACCGGGGAGCTGTTTTTT. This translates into CASSHEDRVITNTGELFF. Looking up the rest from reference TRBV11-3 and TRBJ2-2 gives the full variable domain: EAGVVQSPRYKIIEKKQPVAFWCNPISGHNTLYWYLQNLGQGPELLIRYENEEAVDDSQLPKDRFSAERLKGVDSTLKIQPAELGDSAVYLCASSHEDRVITNTGELFFGEGSRLTVL.

CDR3 bases: TGTGCCAGCAGCAAAGCGCTAAGGTCTAGCGCCTTCACAGATACGCAGTATTTT. Protein sequence: CASSKALRSSAFTDTQYF. The chain couples TRBV21-1 to TRBJ2-3; TRBD2 was called by the table and not checked on the DNA. TRBV21-1 is a recognized pseudogene. The CDR3 spans 18 residues.

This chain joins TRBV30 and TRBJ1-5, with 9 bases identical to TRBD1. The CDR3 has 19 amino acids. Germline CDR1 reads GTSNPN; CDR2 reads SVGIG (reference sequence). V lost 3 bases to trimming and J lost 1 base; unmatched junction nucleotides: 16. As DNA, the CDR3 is TGTGCCTGGAGGGGAGAGAGGGACAGGGCACAAGGAAGCAATCAGCCCCAGCATTTT. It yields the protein CAWRGERDRAQGSNQPQHF. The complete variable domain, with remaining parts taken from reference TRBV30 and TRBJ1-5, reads SQTIHQWPATLVQPVGSPLSLECTVEGTSNPNLYWYRQAAGRGLQLLFYSVGIGQISSEVPQNLSASRPQDRQFILSSKKLLLSDSGFYLCAWRGERDRAQGSNQPQHFGDGTRLSIL.

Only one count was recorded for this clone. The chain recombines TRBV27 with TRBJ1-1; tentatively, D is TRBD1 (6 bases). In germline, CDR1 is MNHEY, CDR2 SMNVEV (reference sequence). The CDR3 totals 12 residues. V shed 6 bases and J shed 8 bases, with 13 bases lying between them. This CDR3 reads CASSPQGTEAFF. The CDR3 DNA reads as TGTGCCAGCAGCCCCCAGGGGACGGAAGCTTTCTTT.

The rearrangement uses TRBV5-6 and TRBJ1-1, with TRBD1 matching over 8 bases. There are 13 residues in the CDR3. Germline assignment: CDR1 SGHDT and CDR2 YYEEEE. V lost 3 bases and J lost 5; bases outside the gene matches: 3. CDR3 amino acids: CASSWTGRTEAFF. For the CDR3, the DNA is TGTGCCAGCAGCTGGACAGGGCGGACTGAAGCTTTCTTT. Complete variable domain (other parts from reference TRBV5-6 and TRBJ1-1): DAGVTQSPTHLIKTRGQQVTLRCSPKSGHDTVSWYQQALGQGPQFIFQYYEEEERQRGNFPDRFSGHQFPNYSSELNVNALLLGDSALYLCASSWTGRTEAFFGQGTRLTVV.

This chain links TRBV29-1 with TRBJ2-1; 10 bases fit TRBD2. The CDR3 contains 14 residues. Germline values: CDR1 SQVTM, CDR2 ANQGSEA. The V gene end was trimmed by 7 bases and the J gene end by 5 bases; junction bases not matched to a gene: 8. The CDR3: CSAPGTSVNNEQFF. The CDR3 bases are TGCAGCGCCCCCGGGACTAGCGTAAACAATGAGCAGTTCTTC.